These 16 T cell receptor beta chains originate from one sample sequenced in a study of lymphopenia after photon versus proton radiotherapy. Data came from immunoSEQ multiplex PCR; TCRdb stores just in-frame clones and leaves some out. The table has about 55,000 clones, roughly 84% seen once; the top ten hold 2.1%. The input for sequencing was peripheral blood, taken from a patient treated with proton-based radiotherapy. The receptors come from a man aged 55-75 years with pancreatic cancer.

The chain carries TRBV7-9 and TRBJ1-2; 10 bases agree with TRBD1. The length of the CDR3 is 16 residues. The trim removed 4 bases at V and 4 bases at J, leaving 9 bases unmatched. The germline V gene encodes CDR1 SEHNR and CDR2 FQNEAQ (reference sequence). CDR3 in DNA: TGTGCCAGCAGCTCCGAGACAGGGGGCAGTGGCTATGGCTACACCTTC. Translation: CASSSETGGSGYGYTF. Together with reference TRBV7-9 and TRBJ1-2, the CDR3 gives the full variable domain: DTGVSQNPRHKITKRGQNVTFRCDPISEHNRLYWYRQTLGQGPEFLTYFQNEAQLEKSRLLSDRFSAERPKGSFSTLEIQRTEQGDSAMYLCASSSETGGSGYGYTFGSGTRLTVV.

This clone was counted between two and nine times. This chain uses TRBV19 with TRBJ1-2; no firm D call. Trimming left V 5 bases short and J 4 bases short, with 17 bases between. The CDR3 is 15 residues long. CDR1 is LNHDA and CDR2 is SQIVND in the germline V gene (reference sequence). The CDR3 region is CASSVAHTRAYGYTF. The CDR3 DNA is TGTGCCAGTAGTGTAGCCCATACAAGAGCCTATGGCTACACCTTC. The whole variable domain, remainder taken from reference TRBV19 and TRBJ1-2, is DGGITQSPKYLFRKEGQNVTLSCEQNLNHDAMYWYRQDPGQGLRLIYYSQIVNDFQKGDIAEGYSVSREKKESFPLTVTSAQKNPTAFYLCASSVAHTRAYGYTFGSGTRLTVV.

The V and J genes are TRBV19 and TRBJ2-7; D is possibly TRBD1 (7 bases). From germline, CDR1 is LNHDA and CDR2 SQIVND (reference sequence). The length of the CDR3 is 13 residues. The germline V and J ends were trimmed by 5 bases and 3 bases, with 11 bases remaining between them. CDR3 sequence reads: CASSGGGNYEQYF. In nucleotides, the CDR3 is TGTGCCAGTAGTGGAGGGGGCAACTACGAGCAGTACTTC.

The chain is built from TRBV6-1 and TRBJ2-7; no reliable D call. CDR3 length: 13 amino acids. CDR1 and CDR2 (germline): MNHNS, SASEGT. The V end lost 4 bases, the J end lost 0 bases, and 7 bases lay between the germline ends. Here the CDR3 DNA reads TGTGCCAGCAGTGTCCTGAGCTCCTACGAGCAGTACTTC. It specifies CASSVLSSYEQYF.

The V gene is TRBV6-5, the J gene TRBJ2-1, with 8 bases fitting TRBD1. This CDR3 has 16 amino acids. Germline V CDR1 and CDR2: MNHEY, SVGAGI. V gave up 2 bases and J gave up 7 bases; unmatched junction bases: 10. CDR3 loop: CASSYGPGRGHNEQFF. Written as DNA, the CDR3 is TGTGCCAGCAGTTACGGTCCGGGCAGGGGGCATAATGAGCAGTTCTTC.

The rearrangement joins TRBV10-3 to TRBJ2-7, with D perhaps matching TRBD1 or TRBD2 (6 bases each). Trimming shortened V by 5 bases and J by 2 bases, and 13 bases separated the two germline ends. In germline, CDR1 is ENHRY, CDR2 SYGVKD. This CDR3 region has 14 residues. The CDR3 DNA sequence: TGTGCCATCAGTTCCGGAGGGACAACCTACGAGCAGTACTTC. This encodes CAISSGGTTYEQYF.

The chain is built from TRBV15 and TRBJ2-5; tentatively, D is TRBD1 (5 bases). CDR1 and CDR2 (germline): LNHNV, YYDKDF (reference sequence). The V gene lost 0 bases and the J gene lost 4 bases, with 12 bases spanning the gap. The CDR3 runs 15 residues. The DNA of the CDR3 is TGTGCCACCAGCAGAGATCTAGGGGAATTAGAGACCCAGTACTTC. Translating gives CATSRDLGELETQYF.

The V call is TRBV11-2, the J call TRBJ2-7; D is unresolved. The V and J ends lost 1 base and 0 bases respectively, with 10 bases between them. Germline CDR1 is SGHAT and CDR2 is FQNNGV. The CDR3 has 15 residues. CDR3 region: CASSLVAFSSYEQYF. CDR3 DNA: TGTGCCAGCAGCTTAGTGGCATTCAGCTCCTACGAGCAGTACTTC.

The chain recombines TRBV6-5 with TRBJ1-3; D is undetermined. CDR1 and CDR2 from the germline V gene are MNHEY and SVGAGI. Trimming removed 6 bases at V and 4 bases at J, with 13 bases between. The CDR3 loop spans 14 amino acids. The CDR3: CASRPPGSGNTIYF. The CDR3 coding sequence is TGTGCCAGCAGGCCCCCGGGCTCCGGAAACACCATATATTTT.

V is TRBV19 and J is TRBJ1-1; TRBD1 might be the D (6 bases). CDR1 and CDR2 from the germline V gene are LNHDA and SQIVND (reference sequence). V shed 7 bases and J shed 0 bases, with 18 bases lying between them. CDR3 size: 16 residues. The CDR3 is CASKGHGQLMNTEAFF. CDR3 bases: TGTGCCAGTAAGGGTCATGGACAGCTAATGAACACTGAAGCTTTCTTT.

The chain joins TRBV6-5 to TRBJ1-2, with 11 bases fitting TRBD1. The CDR3 consists of 14 residues. The germline CDR1 and CDR2 sequences are MNHEY and SVGAGI. Trimming removed 8 bases from V and 7 bases from J; junction bases left unmatched: 9. The CDR3 loop is CASGRTGGAGGYTF. The DNA for the CDR3 is TGTGCCAGCGGTCGGACAGGGGGCGCGGGTGGCTACACCTTC.

This rearrangement joins TRBV6-5 to TRBJ2-2; a weak D match, TRBD2 (5 bases). This CDR3 is built from 15 residues. The germline gives CDR1 MNHEY, CDR2 SVGAGI. V gave up 1 base and J gave up 3 bases, with 9 bases separating them. Here the CDR3 reads CASSYFSVDTGELFF. The CDR3 bases are TGTGCCAGCAGTTACTTTAGCGTTGACACCGGGGAGCTGTTTTTT.

The chain carries TRBV28 and TRBJ1-1; no definite D call. Trimming removed 2 bases from V and 11 bases from J, with 12 bases in between. The CDR3 has 12 residues. From germline, CDR1 is MDHEN and CDR2 SYDVKM. The CDR3 loop is CASSLGLVGAFF. The CDR3 DNA reads TGTGCCAGCAGTTTAGGGTTGGTGGGGGCTTTCTTT. The full variable domain, with the rest looked up from reference TRBV28 and TRBJ1-1, is DVKVTQSSRYLVKRTGEKVFLECVQDMDHENMFWYRQDPGLGLRLIYFSYDVKMKEKGDIPEGYSVSREKKERFSLILESASTNQTSMYLCASSLGLVGAFFGQGTRLTVV.

The chain recombines TRBV11-2 with TRBJ1-2; a possible D gene is TRBD1 (5 bases). The V gene's germline CDR1 is SGHAT and CDR2 FQNNGV. The CDR3 loop spans 16 amino acids. Trimming removed 4 bases at V and 4 bases at J, with 19 bases between. CDR3 region: CASSSRDHVGVYGYTF. CDR3 nucleotides: TGTGCCAGCAGCTCCCGCGACCACGTGGGGGTCTATGGCTACACCTTC.

This clone was counted a single time. The gene calls are TRBV18 and TRBJ2-5; unclear D gene. Germline CDR1 and CDR2: KGHSH and LQKENI. This CDR3 spans 13 amino acids. The V end was cut by 5 bases, the J end by 5 bases, with 12 bases between. CDR3 residues: CASSISWTETQYF. The CDR3 coding sequence is TGTGCCAGCTCAATCAGCTGGACCGAGACCCAGTACTTC.

V gene TRBV27 combines with J gene TRBJ1-2; tentative D call: TRBD1 (6 bases). The V gene's germline CDR1 is MNHEY and CDR2 SMNVEV (reference sequence). V was clipped by 4 bases and J by 6 bases, with 9 bases between them. The CDR3 is 12 amino acids. CDR3 region: CASSSNRDGYTF. CDR3 coding DNA: TGTGCCAGCAGTTCGAACAGGGATGGCTACACCTTC.